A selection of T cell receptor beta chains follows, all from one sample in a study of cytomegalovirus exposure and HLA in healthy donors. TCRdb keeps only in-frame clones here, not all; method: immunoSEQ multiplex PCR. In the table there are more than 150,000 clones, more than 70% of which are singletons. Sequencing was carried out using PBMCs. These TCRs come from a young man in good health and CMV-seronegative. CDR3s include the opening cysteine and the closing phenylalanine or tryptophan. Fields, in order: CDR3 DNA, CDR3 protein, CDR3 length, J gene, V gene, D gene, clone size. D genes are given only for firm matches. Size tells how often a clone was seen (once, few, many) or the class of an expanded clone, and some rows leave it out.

DNA: TGTGCCAGTAAGTCCCTCGGACAGGGGGCGATCGAAGCTTTCTTT; CDR3: CASKSLGQGAIEAFF; length: 15; J: TRBJ1-1; V: TRBV19; D: TRBD1; size: NA
DNA: TGTGCCAGCAGCCCAGATAGAGTGGGGAGGCACTATGGCTACACCTTC; CDR3: CASSPDRVGRHYGYTF; length: 16; J: TRBJ1-2; V: TRBV7-9; D: NA; size: NA
DNA: TGTGCCAGCAGCCGCTTCCAGATGAACACTGAAGCTTTCTTT; CDR3: CASSRFQMNTEAFF; length: 14; J: TRBJ1-1; V: TRBV7-6; D: NA; size: NA
DNA: TGCGCCAGCACGAGGACATCTAGCACAGATACGCAGTATTTT; CDR3: CASTRTSSTDTQYF; length: 14; J: TRBJ2-3; V: TRBV5-1; D: NA; size: NA
DNA: TGTGCCAGCAGCTTGGATGCAGGTCCGCGCGAGCAGTACTTC; CDR3: CASSLDAGPREQYF; length: 14; J: TRBJ2-7; V: TRBV5-4; D: NA; size: NA
DNA: TGCGCCAGCAGCTTGGGCTCGGGGGGCGTTAGTACTGAAGCTTTCTTT; CDR3: CASSLGSGGVSTEAFF; length: 16; J: TRBJ1-1; V: TRBV5-1; D: NA; size: NA
DNA: TGTGCCAGCAGGGGACAGGGACGGCTTCAAGAGACCCAGTACTTC; CDR3: CASRGQGRLQETQYF; length: 15; J: TRBJ2-5; V: TRBV6-5; D: TRBD1; size: NA
DNA: TGTGCCAGCAGCCAAGGAGGCTACGAGCAGTACTTC; CDR3: CASSQGGYEQYF; length: 12; J: TRBJ2-7; V: TRBV28; D: NA; size: NA
DNA: TGCAGCGTTGAAGAGGACAGGGCGGGGGAGACCCAGTACTTC; CDR3: CSVEEDRAGETQYF; length: 14; J: TRBJ2-5; V: TRBV29-1; D: TRBD1; size: NA
DNA: TGTGCCAGCAGCTTATGGGGGGGGTCTGGTGATACGCAGTATTTT; CDR3: CASSLWGGSGDTQYF; length: 15; J: TRBJ2-3; V: TRBV13; D: TRBD2; size: NA
DNA: TGCGCCAGCAGCCAGGAGGGACAGGGGTCCTATGGCTACACCTTC; CDR3: CASSQEGQGSYGYTF; length: 15; J: TRBJ1-2; V: TRBV4-3; D: TRBD1; size: NA
DNA: NA; CDR3: CASSTSGQANEKLFF; length: 15; J: TRBJ1-4; V: TRBV6-6; D: NA; size: NA
DNA: TGTGCCAGCAGCAGGGACTACAGCACAGATACGCAGTATTTT; CDR3: CASSRDYSTDTQYF; length: 14; J: TRBJ2-3; V: TRBV5-4; D: TRBD2; size: NA
DNA: TGTGCCAGCAGTCCGAGCTTAGGGGTGGATCAGCCCCAGCATTTT; CDR3: CASSPSLGVDQPQHF; length: 15; J: TRBJ1-5; V: TRBV28; D: NA; size: NA
DNA: TGTGCCAGCAGCCCCCTGTGGTCGGCAGGGTACCATGAGCAGTTCTTC; CDR3: CASSPLWSAGYHEQFF; length: 16; J: TRBJ2-1; V: TRBV7-8; D: NA; size: once
DNA: TGTGCCAGTAGTAGTTCTGTTGTTATAGGCTACACCTTC; CDR3: CASSSSVVIGYTF; length: 13; J: TRBJ1-2; V: TRBV19; D: NA; size: NA
DNA: TGTGCCAGCAGCTTGACAGACCAATGGGGCACTGAAGCTTTCTTT; CDR3: CASSLTDQWGTEAFF; length: 15; J: TRBJ1-1; V: TRBV11-2; D: NA; size: few
DNA: TGTGCCAGCAGTGAATATCAAGGGGTAGAGACCCAGTACTTC; CDR3: CASSEYQGVETQYF; length: 14; J: TRBJ2-5; V: TRBV25-1; D: NA; size: few
DNA: TGTGCCAGCCTAGCGGGCCCAGACGAGCAGTACTTC; CDR3: CASLAGPDEQYF; length: 12; J: TRBJ2-7; V: TRBV28; D: TRBD2; size: NA
DNA: TGTGCCAGTAGTAACGGGACAGGGGCCTGGTGGGAAGCTTTCTTT; CDR3: CASSNGTGAWWEAFF; length: 15; J: TRBJ1-1; V: TRBV19; D: TRBD1; size: NA
DNA: TGCAGCGTTGCGGGACAGACCACCTACGAGCAGTACTTC; CDR3: CSVAGQTTYEQYF; length: 13; J: TRBJ2-7; V: TRBV29-1; D: TRBD1; size: NA
DNA: TGTGCCAGCAGTTTATATAACAGGGGGCAGGGTGGCTACACCTTC; CDR3: CASSLYNRGQGGYTF; length: 15; J: TRBJ1-2; V: TRBV28; D: TRBD1; size: NA
DNA: TGTGCCAGCAGCCCCCGGGGAGGGACCTACAATGAGCAGTTCTTC; CDR3: CASSPRGGTYNEQFF; length: 15; J: TRBJ2-1; V: TRBV9; D: TRBD2; size: NA
DNA: TGCGCCAGCAGCTTGACGGGCTCTGGAAACACCATATATTTT; CDR3: CASSLTGSGNTIYF; length: 14; J: TRBJ1-3; V: TRBV5-1; D: NA; size: NA
DNA: TGTGCCAGCAGTTTATCCCGGGGGGAGCAGTACTTC; CDR3: CASSLSRGEQYF; length: 12; J: TRBJ2-7; V: TRBV28; D: NA; size: NA
DNA: TGTGCCAGCAGCACTCAGGGACAGACCTACAATGAGCAGTTCTTC; CDR3: CASSTQGQTYNEQFF; length: 15; J: TRBJ2-1; V: TRBV9; D: TRBD1; size: once